This T cell receptor (beta chain) stems from a study of a mutant IDH1 vaccine in newly diagnosed glioma. Study in general: Treated patients, averaging roughly 40 years, were 62.5% male and approximately 38% female. Most patients had radiochemotherapy with temozolomide before enrollment; others had one alone. Whole-study findings and limits: Of all patients, roughly 93% showed vaccine-induced immune responses.

Only one count was recorded for this clone. As yet, its antigen is unknown. This sample's time point: baseline, week 1 (first vaccination visit). Treatment in this sample: pre-vaccination baseline after standard-of-care therapy. Donors harbored newly found WHO grade 3 or 4 IDH1-mutant, ATRX-lost astrocytomas. Here immunoSEQ multiplex PCR was the method, and the copy in TCRdb shows in-frame clones only, minus some. The data contain tens of thousands of clones, 91% of them singletons. Germline-derived CDR1 and CDR2 are SEHNR and FQNEAQ (reference sequence). CDR3 length: 18 residues. The V gene lost 6 bases and the J gene lost 0 bases, with 20 bases spanning the gap.

This TCR came from a man aged 50 or older with glioma. This material consisted of PBMCs, taken from a glioma patient treated with radiotherapy, temozolomide or both. The rearrangement joins TRBV7-9 to TRBJ2-2, with D possibly TRBD2 on 6 matching bases. The CDR3 protein is CASRLPFLAEANTGELFF. The CDR3 DNA follows: TGTGCCAGCAGGCTACCCTTCTTAGCGGAGGCGAACACCGGGGAGCTGTTTTTT.